This TCR beta chain is from a study of identical twins (dated by TCRdb to the mid-2010s). For the wider study: The study deep-sequenced TCR alpha and beta repertoires from monozygotic twins, unrelated adults of various ages and cord blood to test whether fetal clonotypes persist. Replicate twin experiments were performed at different times using different library preparation protocols to rule out contamination. General findings and caveats noted by the study authors: Compared with coincidental sharing between unrelated individuals, out-of-frame TCR alpha sequences shared between twins showed an excess of sequences with low generation probability. Because the same donors could not be followed over many years, the conclusions depended on cross-sectional statistical analysis. Recombination models systematically underestimated out-of-frame TCR alpha sharing in monozygotic twins but agreed with sharing between unrelated individuals. Zero-insertion analyses could be partly confounded by invariant T cells such as MAIT and iNKT, although diverse VJ usage argued against such confounding for most clonotypes. Fewer insertions were carried by abundant cord blood beta clonotypes, a similar but weaker trend appeared in young adult naive repertoires, and no such trend appeared in memory repertoires. Excess twin sharing in beta out-of-frame sequences was weaker because fewer shared sequences lowered the signal-to-noise ratio.

Only healthy Caucasian donors were included. The twin cohort comprised three pairs of female monozygotic twins, all aged roughly 18 to 30 years. Using Miltenyi CD45RO+ enrichment and human naive T-cell isolation kits, memory (CD45RO+) and naive T cells were isolated from PBMC. The germline V gene (reference sequence) specifies DFQATT as CDR1 and SNEGSKA as CDR2. Here V drops 6 bases and J drops 4 bases, and the junction holds 7 bases not matched to any gene. The CDR3 runs 15 amino acids, cysteine and phenylalanine included. Only the CDR3 region is kept as DNA, spanning 45 bases read in frame from base 1. The method behind the library was 5' RACE. Instrument on record: Illumina HiSeq 2000. Template switching added a universal primer binding site, and the final cDNA carried a unique molecular identifier that allowed TCR cDNA molecules to be counted accurately. Specific primers in the conserved constant-segment region were used to synthesize first-strand cDNA for TCR alpha and beta chains. To control for contamination, every cDNA library carried two barcodes: a SMART-Mk sample barcode plus Illumina barcodes. TruSeq adapter sequences along with Illumina sample barcodes were introduced in two successive PCR steps. TCR alpha and beta cDNA libraries were sequenced on the Illumina HiSeq platform with custom primers. The authors' analysis ran thus. MiGEC processed the raw reads to extract unique molecular identifiers, while MiXCR was used to determine the CDR3 positions. Recombination models were inferred per individual with the repgenHMM and IGoR tools using an EM algorithm. The analysis of shared clonotypes was done with the tcR package in R, with sharing normalized by the product of cloneset sizes. To study raw recombination free of thymic and clonal selection effects, out-of-frame nonproductive sequences were analyzed. TCRdb handled the public reads itself, with Q25 trimming in fastp and clone calling in MiXCR, and kept productive beta chains. Identical CDR3 protein sequences are pooled into one entry, listed with their most common genes and DNA. TCRdb, not the authors, supplied the V and J calls. The sample yields approximately 220,000 distinct CDR3 sequences; about 7.5% were counted once. Less than 2% of the sample rests with the top ten.

The sample holds many counts of this clonotype. The target of this receptor is not known. There are no base qualities to consult, and no much larger clone falls within one base. This same sample was also taken into another study, of yellow fever vaccine responses in identical twins. Taken from the second paper: The authors reported that the T cell response to vaccination in identical twins appeared partly convergent and partly personalized. The study precisely tracked vaccine-responding T cell clones in identical twins.

Sequencing was performed on memory (CD45RO+) T cells sorted from blood. The cell subset or site label, read with the paper, signifies: CD45RO+ enriched T cells. Recombination connected TRBV20-1 to TRBJ2-1; a stretch of 12 junction bases matches TRBD2. This sequence originates from a woman aged 18-29 years in good health. CDR3 loop: CSARRTSGIYNEQFF. In nucleotide form, the sequence is TGCAGTGCCCGAAGGACTAGCGGGATATACAATGAGCAGTTCTTC.